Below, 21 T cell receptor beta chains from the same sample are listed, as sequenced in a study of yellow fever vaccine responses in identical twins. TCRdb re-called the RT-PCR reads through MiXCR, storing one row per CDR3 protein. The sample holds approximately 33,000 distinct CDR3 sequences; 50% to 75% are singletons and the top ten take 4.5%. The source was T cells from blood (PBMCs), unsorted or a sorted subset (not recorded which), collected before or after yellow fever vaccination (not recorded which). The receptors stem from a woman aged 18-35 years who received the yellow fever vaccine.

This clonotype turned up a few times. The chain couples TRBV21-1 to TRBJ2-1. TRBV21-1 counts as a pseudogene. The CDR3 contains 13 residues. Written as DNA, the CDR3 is TGTGCCAGCGATACCGCGGAATACAATGAGCAGTTCTTC. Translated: CASDTAEYNEQFF.

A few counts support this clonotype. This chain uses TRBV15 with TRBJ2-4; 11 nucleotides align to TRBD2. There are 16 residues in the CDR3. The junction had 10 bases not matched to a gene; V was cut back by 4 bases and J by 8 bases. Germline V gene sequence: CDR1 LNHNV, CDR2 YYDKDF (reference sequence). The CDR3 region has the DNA TGTGCCACCAGCAAAACCCTAGCGGGAGGTTTGGACATTCAGTACTTC. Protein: CATSKTLAGGLDIQYF.

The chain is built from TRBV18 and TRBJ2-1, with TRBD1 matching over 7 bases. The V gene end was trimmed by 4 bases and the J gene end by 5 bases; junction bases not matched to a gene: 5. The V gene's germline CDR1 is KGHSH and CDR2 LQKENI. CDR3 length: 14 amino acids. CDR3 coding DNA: TGTGCCAGCTCACGACAGGGCCCAAACAATGAGCAGTTCTTC. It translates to CASSRQGPNNEQFF.

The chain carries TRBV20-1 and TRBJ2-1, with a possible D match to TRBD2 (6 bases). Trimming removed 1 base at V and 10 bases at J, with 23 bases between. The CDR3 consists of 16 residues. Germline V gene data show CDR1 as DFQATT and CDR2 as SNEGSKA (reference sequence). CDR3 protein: CSARGSRDWAFEEQFF. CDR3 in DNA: TGCAGTGCTAGAGGCAGCCGGGACTGGGCTTTCGAGGAGCAGTTCTTC.

DNA of the CDR3: TGTGCCAGCTCACCAGTCCCCCAAGAGACCCAGTACTTC. It codes for CASSPVPQETQYF. V is TRBV18 and J is TRBJ2-5; no firm D call. Germline assignment: CDR1 KGHSH and CDR2 LQKENI. The V gene lost 2 bases and the J gene lost 1 base, with 5 bases spanning the gap. This CDR3 has 13 amino acids. The variable domain in full, completed from reference TRBV18 and TRBJ2-5, reads NAGVMQNPRHLVRRRGQEARLRCSPMKGHSHVYWYRQLPEEGLKFMVYLQKENIIDESGMPKERFSAEFPKEGPSILRIQQVVRGDSAAYFCASSPVPQETQYFGPGTRLLVL.

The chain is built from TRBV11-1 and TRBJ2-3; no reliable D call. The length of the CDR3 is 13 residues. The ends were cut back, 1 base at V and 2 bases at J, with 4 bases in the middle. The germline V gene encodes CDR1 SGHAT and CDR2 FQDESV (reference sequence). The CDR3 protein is CASSLDSTDTQYF. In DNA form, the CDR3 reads TGTGCCAGCAGCTTAGACTCCACAGATACGCAGTATTTT.

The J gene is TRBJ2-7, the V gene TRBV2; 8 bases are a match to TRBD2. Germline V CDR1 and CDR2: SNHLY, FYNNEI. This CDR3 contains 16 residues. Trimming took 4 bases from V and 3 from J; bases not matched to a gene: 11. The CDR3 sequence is CASSGGTGTRYYEQYF. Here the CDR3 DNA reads TGTGCCAGCAGTGGGGGGACCGGGACTAGGTACTACGAGCAGTACTTC.

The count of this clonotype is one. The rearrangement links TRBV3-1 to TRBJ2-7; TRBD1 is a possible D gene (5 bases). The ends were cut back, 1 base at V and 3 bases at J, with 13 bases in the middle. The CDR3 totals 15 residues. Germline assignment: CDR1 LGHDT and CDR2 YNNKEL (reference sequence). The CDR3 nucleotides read TGTGCCAGCAGCCAAGCCCGACAGCTTTACTACGAGCAGTACTTC. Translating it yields CASSQARQLYYEQYF.

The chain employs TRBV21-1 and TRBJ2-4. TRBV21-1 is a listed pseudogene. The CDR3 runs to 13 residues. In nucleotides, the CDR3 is TGTGCCAGCAGCAAGGGAGACAAAAACATTCAGTACTTC. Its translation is CASSKGDKNIQYF.

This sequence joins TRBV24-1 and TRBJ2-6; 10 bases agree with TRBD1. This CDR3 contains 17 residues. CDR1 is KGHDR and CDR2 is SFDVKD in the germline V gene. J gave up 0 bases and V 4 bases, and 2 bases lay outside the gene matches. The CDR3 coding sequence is TGTGCCACCAGTGACCGGGACAGGGGCTCTGGGGCCAACGTCCTGACTTTC. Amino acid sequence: CATSDRDRGSGANVLTF.

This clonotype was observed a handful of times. CDR3 sequence reads: CASATSGTADTQYF. The CDR3, as DNA: TGTGCCAGCGCGACTAGCGGGACCGCAGATACGCAGTATTTT. The chain is built from TRBV13 and TRBJ2-3; 11 bases line up with TRBD2. The J segment lost 4 bases and the V segment lost 8 bases, leaving 5 bases of the junction unmatched. The CDR3 consists of 14 residues. Germline V gene lookup returns CDR1 PRHDT and CDR2 FYEKMQ (reference sequence).

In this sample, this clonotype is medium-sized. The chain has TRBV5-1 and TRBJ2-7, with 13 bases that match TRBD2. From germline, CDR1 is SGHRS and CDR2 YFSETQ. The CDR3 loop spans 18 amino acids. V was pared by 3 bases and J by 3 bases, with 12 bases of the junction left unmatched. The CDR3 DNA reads TGCGCCAGCAGCTCTACTAGCGGGAGGGCCGATTATGGCTACGAGCAGTACTTC. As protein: CASSSTSGRADYGYEQYF.

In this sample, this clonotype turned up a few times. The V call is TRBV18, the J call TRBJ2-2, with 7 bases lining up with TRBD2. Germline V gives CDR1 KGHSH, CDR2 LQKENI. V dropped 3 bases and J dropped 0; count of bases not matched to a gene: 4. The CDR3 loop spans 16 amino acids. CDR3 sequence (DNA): TGTGCCAGCTCACCCCAGCTAGCGGCGAACACCGGGGAGCTGTTTTTT. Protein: CASSPQLAANTGELFF.

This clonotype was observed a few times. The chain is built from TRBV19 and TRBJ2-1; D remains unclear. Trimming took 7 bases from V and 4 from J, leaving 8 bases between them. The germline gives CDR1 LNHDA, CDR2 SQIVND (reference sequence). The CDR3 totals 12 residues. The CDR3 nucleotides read TGTGCCAGTATGGAGAGGTACAATGAGCAGTTCTTC. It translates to CASMERYNEQFF.

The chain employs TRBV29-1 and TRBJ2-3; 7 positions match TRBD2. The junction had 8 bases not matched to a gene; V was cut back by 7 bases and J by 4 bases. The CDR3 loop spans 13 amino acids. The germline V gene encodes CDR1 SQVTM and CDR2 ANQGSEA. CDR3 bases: TGCAGCGCCGTCCCGGGAGGTGCAGATACGCAGTATTTT. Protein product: CSAVPGGADTQYF.

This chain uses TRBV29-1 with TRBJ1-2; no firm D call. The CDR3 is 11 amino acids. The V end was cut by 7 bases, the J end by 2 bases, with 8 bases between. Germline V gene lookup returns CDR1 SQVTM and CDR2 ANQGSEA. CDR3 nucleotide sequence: TGCAGCGCCTCCGAGAACTATGGCTACACCTTC. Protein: CSASENYGYTF.

The CDR3 region has the DNA TGTGCCACCAGCAGTACAGGGGTAACTGGCTATACGCAGTATTTT. This sequence encodes CATSSTGVTGYTQYF. The V and J genes are TRBV15 and TRBJ2-3; 7 positions match TRBD1. CDR1 and CDR2 (germline): LNHNV, YYDKDF (reference sequence). This CDR3 comprises 15 residues. V lost 3 bases to trimming and J lost 7 bases; unmatched junction nucleotides: 10.

Here the CDR3 DNA reads TGTGCCAGCAGCTTGGACCGATCCAGACAGGAGCAGTTCTTC. As protein: CASSLDRSRQEQFF. The chain joins TRBV7-2 to TRBJ2-1; D perhaps matches TRBD1 (5 bases). The CDR3 contains 14 residues. From germline, CDR1 is SGHTA and CDR2 FQGNSA. The V and J ends lost 3 bases and 10 bases respectively, with 16 bases between them. The complete variable domain, with remaining parts taken from reference TRBV7-2 and TRBJ2-1, reads GAGVSQSPSNKVTEKGKDVELRCDPISGHTALYWYRQSLGQGLEFLIYFQGNSAPDKSGLPSDRFSAERTGGSVSTLTIQRTQQEDSAVYLCASSLDRSRQEQFFGPGTRLTVL.

The CDR3 here is CASSQPLAGGLNEQFF. The CDR3 DNA reads as TGTGCCAGCAGCCAACCTCTAGCGGGGGGGCTTAATGAGCAGTTCTTC. The chain combines TRBV3-1 with TRBJ2-1; 12 positions match TRBD2. V lost 2 bases to trimming and J lost 7 bases; unmatched junction nucleotides: 6. Germline CDR1 LGHDT, CDR2 YNNKEL (reference sequence). The CDR3 covers 16 residues.

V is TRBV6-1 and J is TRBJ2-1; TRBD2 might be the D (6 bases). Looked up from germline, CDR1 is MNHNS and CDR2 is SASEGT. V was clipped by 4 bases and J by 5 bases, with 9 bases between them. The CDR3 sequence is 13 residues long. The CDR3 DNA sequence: TGTGCCAGCAGTGGCGGGAATGACAATGAGCAGTTCTTC. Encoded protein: CASSGGNDNEQFF.

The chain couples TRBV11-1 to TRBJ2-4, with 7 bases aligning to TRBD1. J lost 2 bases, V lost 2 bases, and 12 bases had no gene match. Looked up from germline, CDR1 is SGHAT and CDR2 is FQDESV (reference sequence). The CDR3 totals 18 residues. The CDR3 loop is CASSLMTGPLLTKNIQYF. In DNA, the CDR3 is TGTGCCAGCAGCTTAATGACAGGGCCTCTCCTAACCAAAAACATTCAGTACTTC.